The T cell receptor (beta chain) described here comes from a study of patients and donors after allogeneic stem cell transplantation. Trimming stripped 2 bases from V and 7 bases from J, with 8 bases between. This CDR3 contains 12 residues. CDR1 is LGHDT and CDR2 is YNNKEL in the germline V gene (reference sequence). From the RT-PCR reads, TCRdb called clonotypes with MiXCR, one entry per CDR3 protein. The sample has approximately 170,000 distinct CDR3 sequences, around 28% seen once; the top ten hold less than 3.5%. The rearrangement joins TRBV3-1 to TRBJ1-2; the D is unclear. The TCR originated in a human donor who was either an allogeneic HSCT recipient or a stem cell or donor lymphocyte infusion donor (not recorded which). It is not recorded whose cells these are; they may come from a transplant donor. The specimen sequenced was blood, either unsorted or a sorted T cell fraction (not recorded which). The CDR3 is CASSQQFGGYTF. The CDR3, as DNA: TGTGCCAGCAGCCAACAGTTTGGTGGCTACACCTTC.